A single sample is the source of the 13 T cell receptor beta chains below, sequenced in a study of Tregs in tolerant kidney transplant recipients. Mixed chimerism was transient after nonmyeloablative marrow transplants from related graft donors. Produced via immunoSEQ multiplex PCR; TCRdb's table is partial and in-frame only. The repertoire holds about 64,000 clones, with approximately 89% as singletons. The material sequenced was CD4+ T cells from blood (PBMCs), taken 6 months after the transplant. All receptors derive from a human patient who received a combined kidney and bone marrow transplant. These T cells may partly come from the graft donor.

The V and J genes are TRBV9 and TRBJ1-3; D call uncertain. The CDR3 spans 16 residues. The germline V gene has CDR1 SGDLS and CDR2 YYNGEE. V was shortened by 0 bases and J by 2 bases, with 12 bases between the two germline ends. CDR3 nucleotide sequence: TGTGCCAGCAGCGTAGTGACTTCCGGGGCTGGAAACACCATATATTTT. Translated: CASSVVTSGAGNTIYF.

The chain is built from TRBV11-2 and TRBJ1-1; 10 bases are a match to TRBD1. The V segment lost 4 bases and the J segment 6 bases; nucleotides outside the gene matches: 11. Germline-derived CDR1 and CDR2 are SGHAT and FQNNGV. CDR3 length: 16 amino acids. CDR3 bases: TGTGCCAGCAGCTCCTTTGTGGACAGGGGGTTCGCTGAAGCTTTCTTT. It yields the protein CASSSFVDRGFAEAFF.

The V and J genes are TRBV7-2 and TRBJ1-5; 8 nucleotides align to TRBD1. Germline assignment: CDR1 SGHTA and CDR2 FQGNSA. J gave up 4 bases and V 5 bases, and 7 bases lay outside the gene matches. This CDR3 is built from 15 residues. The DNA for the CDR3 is TGTGCCAGCAGCCCAGGACAGGGTAGGAATCAGCCCCAGCATTTT. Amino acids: CASSPGQGRNQPQHF.

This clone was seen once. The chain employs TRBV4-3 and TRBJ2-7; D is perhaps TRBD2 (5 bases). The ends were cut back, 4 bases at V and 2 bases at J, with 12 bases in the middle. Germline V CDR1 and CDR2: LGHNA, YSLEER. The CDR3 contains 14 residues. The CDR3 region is CASSLRRGTYEQYF. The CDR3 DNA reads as TGCGCCAGCAGCCTTCGACGGGGTACCTACGAGCAGTACTTC.

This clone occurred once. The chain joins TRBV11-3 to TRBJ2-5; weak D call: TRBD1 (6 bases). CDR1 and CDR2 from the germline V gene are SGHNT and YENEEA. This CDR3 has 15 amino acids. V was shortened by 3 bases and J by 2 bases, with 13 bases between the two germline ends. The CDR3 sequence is CASSFNPTGQETQYF. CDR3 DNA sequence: TGTGCCAGCAGCTTTAACCCCACAGGGCAAGAGACCCAGTACTTC.

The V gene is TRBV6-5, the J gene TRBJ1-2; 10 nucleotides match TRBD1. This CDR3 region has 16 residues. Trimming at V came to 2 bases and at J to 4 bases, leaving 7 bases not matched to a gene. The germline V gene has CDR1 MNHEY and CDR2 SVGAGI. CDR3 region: CASSYKTRTGGYGYTF. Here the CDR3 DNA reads TGTGCCAGCAGTTACAAAACCCGGACAGGGGGCTATGGCTACACCTTC.

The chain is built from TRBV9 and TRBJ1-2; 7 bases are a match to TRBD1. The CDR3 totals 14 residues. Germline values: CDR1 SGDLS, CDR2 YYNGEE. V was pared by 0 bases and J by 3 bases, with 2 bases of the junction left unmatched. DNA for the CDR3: TGTGCCAGCAGCGTAGGGCAGGGGGACTATGGCTACACCTTC. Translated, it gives CASSVGQGDYGYTF.

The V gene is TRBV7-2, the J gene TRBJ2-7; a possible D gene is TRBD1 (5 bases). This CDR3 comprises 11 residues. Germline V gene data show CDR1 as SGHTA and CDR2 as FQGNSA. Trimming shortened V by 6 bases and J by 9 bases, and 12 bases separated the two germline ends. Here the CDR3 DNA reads TGTGCCAGCAGGCTCACAGGCGGGCAGTACTTC. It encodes CASRLTGGQYF.

The CDR3 is CASSPRTGAPMNTEAFF. CDR3 DNA sequence: TGTGCCAGCTCACCCAGGACAGGGGCCCCGATGAACACTGAAGCTTTCTTT. The V call is TRBV18, the J call TRBJ1-1; 9 bases line up with TRBD1. CDR3 length: 17 amino acids. CDR1 is KGHSH, CDR2 LQKENI, per germline. J lost 0 bases, V lost 3 bases, and 8 bases had no gene match.

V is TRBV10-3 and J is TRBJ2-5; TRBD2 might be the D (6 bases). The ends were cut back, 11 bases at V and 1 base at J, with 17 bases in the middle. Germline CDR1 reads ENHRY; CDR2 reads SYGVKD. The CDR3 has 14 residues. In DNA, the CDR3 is TGTGCCGTCCAAGCGGGCCCTGGCCAAGAGACCCAGTACTTC. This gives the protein CAVQAGPGQETQYF.

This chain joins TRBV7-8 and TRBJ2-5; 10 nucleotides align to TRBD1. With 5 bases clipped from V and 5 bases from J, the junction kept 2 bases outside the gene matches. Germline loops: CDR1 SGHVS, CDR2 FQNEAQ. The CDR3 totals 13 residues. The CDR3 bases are TGTGCCAGCAGCACGGGACAGGGGGAGACCCAGTACTTC. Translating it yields CASSTGQGETQYF.

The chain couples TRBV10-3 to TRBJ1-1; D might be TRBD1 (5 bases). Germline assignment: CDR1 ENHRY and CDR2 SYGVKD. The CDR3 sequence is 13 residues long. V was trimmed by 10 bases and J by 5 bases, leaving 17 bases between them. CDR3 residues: CASQGAVGTEAFF. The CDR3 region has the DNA TGTGCCAGCCAGGGTGCAGTTGGTACTGAAGCTTTCTTT.

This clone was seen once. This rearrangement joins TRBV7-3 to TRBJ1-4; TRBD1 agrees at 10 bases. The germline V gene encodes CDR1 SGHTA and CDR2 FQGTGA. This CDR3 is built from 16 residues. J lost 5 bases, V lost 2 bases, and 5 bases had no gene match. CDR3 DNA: TGTGCCAGCAGCTTAGCCCCGGGACAGGGGAATGAAAAACTGTTTTTT. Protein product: CASSLAPGQGNEKLFF.